The entry below describes one T cell receptor beta chain. The protocol was immunoSEQ multiplex PCR, while the TCRdb copy is restricted to in-frame clones and leaves out a portion. The sample lists more than 300,000 clones; 80% to 90% were seen once. The entry originates in a study of blood T cell repertoires in COVID-19. Source material: peripheral blood. The source of this sequence is a woman under 40 with COVID-19, enrolled during active disease.

CDR3 DNA: TGTGCCAGCTCACCACTAGACAGGGCGGGAAGTGAAGCTTTCTTT. It yields the protein CASSPLDRAGSEAFF. The genes are TRBV18 and TRBJ1-1; 7 positions match TRBD1. The CDR3 is 15 residues long. The germline gives CDR1 KGHSH, CDR2 LQKENI. Unmatched junction bases numbered 9, after V lost 1 base and J lost 7 bases.